This T cell receptor (beta chain) originates from a study of regulatory T cells in long-lasting Graves disease. Findings and limits, study-wide: Favoring TRBV28, TRBJ1-2 and TRBJ2-5 was a feature seen in persistent disease. Relative to new patients (under 1,000), persistent patients exhibited greater sharing of public clonotypes (about 3,000).

This clonotype occurred many times. Its matching antigen is unknown. CDR3 length equals 15 residues. Trimming cost V 5 bases and J 7 bases; bases outside gene matches: 6. CDR1 is SGHVS, CDR2 FNYEAQ, per germline. Noted time point: newly diagnosed GD, antithyroid drugs for less than 3 months. After RNA was extracted from PBMCs, the TCR library was made from it. Under American Thyroid Association guidelines, Graves' disease was diagnosed. Relying on iRepertoire HTBI primers and Arm-PCR of CDR3 regions, the team built TCR beta libraries. In the authors' workflow: Taken together, the samples had roughly 56 TRBV and 13 to 15 TRBJ segments identified. TCRdb passed the multiplex PCR reads through MiXCR, listing each CDR3 protein once. Clone size and V and J calls follow TCRdb, not the original study. This table has about 370,000 distinct CDR3 sequences, around a sixth appearing once.

The receptor was isolated from a female donor with Graves disease. The sequencing used peripheral blood mononuclear cells (PBMCs), collected at new diagnosis, from a patient treated with antithyroid drugs. This chain links TRBV7-6 with TRBJ2-1; 12 nucleotides match TRBD2. The CDR3 sequence: CASSPLAGGMNEQFF. In nucleotides, the CDR3 is TGTGCCAGCAGCCCACTAGCGGGAGGTATGAATGAGCAGTTCTTC.